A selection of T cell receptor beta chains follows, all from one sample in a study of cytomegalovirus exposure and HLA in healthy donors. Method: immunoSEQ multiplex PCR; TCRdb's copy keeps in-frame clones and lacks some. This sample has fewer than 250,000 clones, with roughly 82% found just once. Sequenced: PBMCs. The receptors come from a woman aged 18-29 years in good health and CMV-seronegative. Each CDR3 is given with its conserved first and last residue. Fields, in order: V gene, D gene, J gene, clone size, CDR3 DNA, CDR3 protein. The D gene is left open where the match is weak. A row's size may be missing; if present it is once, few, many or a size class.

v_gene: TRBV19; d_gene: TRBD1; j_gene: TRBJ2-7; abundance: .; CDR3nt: TGTGCCAGTAGTATCCGCACAGGGGTAGGCTCCTACGAGCAGTACTTC; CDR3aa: CASSIRTGVGSYEQYF
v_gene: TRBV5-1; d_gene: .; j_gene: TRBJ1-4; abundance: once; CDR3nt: TGCGCCAGCAGCTCCGGCGAGGGATATGAAAAACTGTTTTTT; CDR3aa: CASSSGEGYEKLFF
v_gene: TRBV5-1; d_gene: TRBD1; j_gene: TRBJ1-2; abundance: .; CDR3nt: TGCGCCAGCAGCTTGGAGGCAGGGGGACCCTATGGCTACACCTTC; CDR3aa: CASSLEAGGPYGYTF
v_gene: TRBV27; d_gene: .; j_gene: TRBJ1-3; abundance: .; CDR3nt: TGTGCCAGCAGTCCCGATTGGACAGAGGGAAACACCATATATTTT; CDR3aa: CASSPDWTEGNTIYF
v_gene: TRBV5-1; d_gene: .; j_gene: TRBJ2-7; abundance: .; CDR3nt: TGCGCCAGCAGCTTCGCGGACAGCCGCTACGAGCAGTACTTC; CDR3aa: CASSFADSRYEQYF
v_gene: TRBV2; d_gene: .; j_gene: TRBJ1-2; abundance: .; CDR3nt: TGTGCCAGCGAGGAAGGGCGGGAAGGCTACACCTTC; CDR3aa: CASEEGREGYTF
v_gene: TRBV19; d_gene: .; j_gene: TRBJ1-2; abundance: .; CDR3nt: TGTGCCAGTAGTATAAGTGGACAAACGGATCCCTATGGCTACACCTTC; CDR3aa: CASSISGQTDPYGYTF
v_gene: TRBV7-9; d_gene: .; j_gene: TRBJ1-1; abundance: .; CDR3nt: TGTGCCAGCAGCGTAACAGAGAACAAGAACACTGAAGCTTTCTTT; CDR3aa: CASSVTENKNTEAFF
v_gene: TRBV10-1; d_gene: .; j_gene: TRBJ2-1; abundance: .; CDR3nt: TGCGCCAGCAGTGAGTCAGGGACTTTCAATGAGCAGTTCTTC; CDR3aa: CASSESGTFNEQFF
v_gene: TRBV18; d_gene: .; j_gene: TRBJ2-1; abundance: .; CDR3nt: TGTGCCAGCTCACCACCGGTAGTCAATGAGCAGTTCTTC; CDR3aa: CASSPPVVNEQFF
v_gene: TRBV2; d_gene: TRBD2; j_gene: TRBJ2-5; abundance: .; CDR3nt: TGTGCCAGCAACGTTCGGCGGGGGGAGACCCAGTACTTC; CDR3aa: CASNVRRGETQYF
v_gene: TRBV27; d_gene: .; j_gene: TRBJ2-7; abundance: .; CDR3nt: TGTGCCAGCAGTACTAAGACAGGTTCCTACGAGCAGTACTTC; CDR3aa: CASSTKTGSYEQYF
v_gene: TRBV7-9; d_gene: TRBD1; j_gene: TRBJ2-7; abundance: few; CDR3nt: TGTGCCAGCAGCCGACGGGACAGGGGGAACGAGCAGTACTTC; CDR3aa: CASSRRDRGNEQYF
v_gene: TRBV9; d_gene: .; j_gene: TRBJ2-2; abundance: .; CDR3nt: TGTGCCAGCAGCGCCCGCGGAGGTGGGTCCACCGGGGAGCTGTTTTTT; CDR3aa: CASSARGGGSTGELFF
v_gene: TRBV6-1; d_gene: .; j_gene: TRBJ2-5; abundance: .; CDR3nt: TGTGCCAGCAGTGCGACATACCAAGAGACCCAGTACTTC; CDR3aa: CASSATYQETQYF
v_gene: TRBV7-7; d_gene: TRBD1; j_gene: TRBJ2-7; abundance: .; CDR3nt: TGTGCCAGCAGCCCCGGGACAGGGGCCTACGAGCAGTACTTC; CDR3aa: CASSPGTGAYEQYF
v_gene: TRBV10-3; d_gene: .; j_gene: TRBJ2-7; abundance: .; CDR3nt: TGTGCCATCGCGTCCACCTACGAGCAGTACTTC; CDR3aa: CAIASTYEQYF
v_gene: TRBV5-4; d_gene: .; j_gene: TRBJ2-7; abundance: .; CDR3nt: TGTGCCAGCAGCTACTCTGGGCTCGGGAGCGAGCAGTACTTC; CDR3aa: CASSYSGLGSEQYF
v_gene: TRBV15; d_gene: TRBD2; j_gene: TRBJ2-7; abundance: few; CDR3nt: TGTGCCACCAGCAGAGCGGTGACTAGCGGGAGTTTCGACGAGCAGTACTTC; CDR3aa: CATSRAVTSGSFDEQYF
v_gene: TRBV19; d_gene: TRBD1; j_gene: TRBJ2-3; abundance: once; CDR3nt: TGTGCCAGTAGACTAACAGGGGGCAGGGCAGATACGCAGTATTTT; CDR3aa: CASRLTGGRADTQYF
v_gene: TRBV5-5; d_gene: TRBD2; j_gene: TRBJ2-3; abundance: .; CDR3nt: TGTGCCAGCAGCTTGCCGTCGGGGGGGCTTAGAGATACGCAGTATTTT; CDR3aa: CASSLPSGGLRDTQYF
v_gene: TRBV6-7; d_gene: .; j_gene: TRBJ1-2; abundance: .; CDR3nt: TGTGCCAGCAACCCTTTCCCTCGGGAGGGCTACACCTTC; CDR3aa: CASNPFPREGYTF
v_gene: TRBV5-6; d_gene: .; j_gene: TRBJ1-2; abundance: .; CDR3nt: TGTGCCAGCAGCTTACACCCACCGGGACTTTATGGCTACACCTTC; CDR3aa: CASSLHPPGLYGYTF
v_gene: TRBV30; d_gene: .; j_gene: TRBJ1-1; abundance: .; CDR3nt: TGTGCCTGGACTCCAATCATCCCGGGACTCCGCACTGAAGCTTTCTTT; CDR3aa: CAWTPIIPGLRTEAFF
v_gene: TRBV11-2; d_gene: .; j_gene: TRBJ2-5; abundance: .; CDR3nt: TGTGCCAGCAGCTCGGAGACCCAGTACTTC; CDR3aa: CASSSETQYF
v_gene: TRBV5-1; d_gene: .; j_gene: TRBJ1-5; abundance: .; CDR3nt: TGCGCCAGCAGCTTGGTTTCAGGTACAAATCAGCCCCAGCATTTT; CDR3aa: CASSLVSGTNQPQHF
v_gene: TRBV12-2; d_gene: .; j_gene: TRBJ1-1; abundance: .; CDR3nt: TGTGCAAGTCGCTTCTTCGGAGGCACTGAAGCTTTCTTT; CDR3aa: CASRFFGGTEAFF
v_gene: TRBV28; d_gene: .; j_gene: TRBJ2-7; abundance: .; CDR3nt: TGTGCCAGCACCTTCCTGGGGCAGGGGGGCTACGAGCAGTACTTC; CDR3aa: CASTFLGQGGYEQYF
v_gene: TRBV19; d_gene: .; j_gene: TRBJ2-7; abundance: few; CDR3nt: TGTGCCAGTAGTATCGAGACAGGAGGAGGCGGCGAGCAGTACTTC; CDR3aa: CASSIETGGGGEQYF
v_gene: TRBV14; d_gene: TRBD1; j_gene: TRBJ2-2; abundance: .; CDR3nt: TGTGCCAGCACTCTGGCGGCAGGGGGAACCGGGGAGCTGTTTTTT; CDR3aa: CASTLAAGGTGELFF
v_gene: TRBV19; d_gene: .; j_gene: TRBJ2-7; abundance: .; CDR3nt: TGTGCCAGTAGTAACAGGGCGGCCTACGAGCAGTACTTC; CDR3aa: CASSNRAAYEQYF
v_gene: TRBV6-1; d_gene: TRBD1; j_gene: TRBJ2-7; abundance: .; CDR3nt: TGTGCCAGCAGTGAGGGGGACAGGTCCTACGAGCAGTACTTC; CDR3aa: CASSEGDRSYEQYF
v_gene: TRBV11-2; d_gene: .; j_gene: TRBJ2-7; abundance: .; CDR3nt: TGTGCCAGCAGCCACCGGACAGCTAACTACGAGCAGTACTTC; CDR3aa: CASSHRTANYEQYF
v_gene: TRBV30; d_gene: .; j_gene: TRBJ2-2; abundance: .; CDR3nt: TGTGCCTGGGACGCCCGGGGAGCCGGGGAGCTGTTTTTT; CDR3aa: CAWDARGAGELFF
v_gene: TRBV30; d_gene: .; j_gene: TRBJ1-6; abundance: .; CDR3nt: TGTGCCTGGAGTGCAGAGACAGGTGTGGCCTCACCCCTCCACTTT; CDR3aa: CAWSAETGVASPLHF
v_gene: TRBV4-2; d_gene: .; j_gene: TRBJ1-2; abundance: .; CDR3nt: TGTGCCAGCAGCCAAGATCGTCCAGGGACAAAGGCGGTGGGGGGCTACACCTTC; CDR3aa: CASSQDRPGTKAVGGYTF
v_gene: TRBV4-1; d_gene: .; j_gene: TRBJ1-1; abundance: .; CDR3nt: TGCGCCAGCAGCCAAGGCAGGGCAGGTCCTATGAACACTGAAGCTTTCTTT; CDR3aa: CASSQGRAGPMNTEAFF
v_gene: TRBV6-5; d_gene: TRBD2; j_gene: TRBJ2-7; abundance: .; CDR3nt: TGTGCCAGCAGTTACTCGAACCTAGCGGGCAACTACGAGCAGTACTTC; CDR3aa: CASSYSNLAGNYEQYF
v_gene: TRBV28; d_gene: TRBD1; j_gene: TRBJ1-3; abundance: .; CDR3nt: TGTGCCAGCAGTCCTGTCGTTGGACAGGGCTTCTGGAGCACCATATATTTT; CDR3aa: CASSPVVGQGFWSTIYF
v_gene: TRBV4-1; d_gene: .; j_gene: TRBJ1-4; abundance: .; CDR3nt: TGCGCCAGCAGCCAAGCGGTTGGGCCCCTTAGGGAAAAACTGTTTTTT; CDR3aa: CASSQAVGPLREKLFF